This T cell receptor (beta chain) was found in a study of B cell selection in AIRE deficiency. Here immunoSEQ multiplex PCR was the method, and the copy in TCRdb shows in-frame clones only, minus some. Of 20,000 to 25,000 clones in the sample, almost 97% are singletons; the top ten hold around 0.3%. Comments on this clone: Its cognate antigen is unknown.

CD4+CD127+ cells were sorted as the conventional CD4 T cells. Study conclusions and caveats: CDR3s were shorter in shared Treg sequences, reflecting few non-templated nucleotide insertions.

There are 16 residues in the CDR3. With 4 bases removed from V and 0 bases from J, the gap between germline ends came to 15 bases. Germline CDR1 is LGHNA and CDR2 is YSLEER. The TCR originated in a human donor with AIRE deficiency. V usage is TRBV4-3 and J usage is TRBJ1-1; D not certain. The sample was conventional CD4+ T cells sorted from PBMCs. CDR3 DNA: TGCGCCAGCAGCCCTTATACCGGGATGATGAACACTGAAGCTTTCTTT. Protein: CASSPYTGMMNTEAFF.